Listed here are 16 T cell receptor beta chains from one sample, sequenced in a study of control samples from healthy donors and cancer patients. Assay used: immunoSEQ multiplex PCR; TCRdb lists only in-frame clones, some missing. Counted here are approximately 88,000 clones, roughly 90% occurring once; the ten biggest clones make up roughly 0.9%. The sample consisted of blood. The receptors stem from a woman aged 25 to 39 in good health.

The CDR3 DNA is TGTGCCAGCAGCTTAGATCACTCAAGATACACTGAAGCTTTCTTT. This translates into CASSLDHSRYTEAFF. This chain joins TRBV11-2 and TRBJ1-1; D gene unclear. Between the trimmed V and J ends, which lost 0 bases and 3 bases, there was a span of 11 bases. The CDR3 is 15 amino acids. Per germline, CDR1 SGHAT and CDR2 FQNNGV.

The V and J genes are TRBV9 and TRBJ2-3; D gene uncertain. Trimming cost V 0 bases and J 1 base, with 6 bases left between them. Per the germline V gene, CDR1 is SGDLS and CDR2 is YYNGEE. The CDR3 consists of 14 residues. The CDR3 sequence: CASSVGAGTDTQYF. As DNA, the CDR3 is TGTGCCAGCAGCGTAGGGGCTGGCACAGATACGCAGTATTTT.

J is TRBJ1-4 and V is TRBV5-1; the D is unclear. The ends were cut back, 4 bases at V and 7 bases at J, with 17 bases in the middle. This CDR3 has 15 residues. Germline V CDR1 and CDR2: SGHRS, YFSETQ. CDR3 region: CASSITPGSREKLFF. CDR3 in DNA: TGCGCCAGCAGCATAACGCCGGGATCCCGTGAAAAACTGTTTTTT.

On this clone itself: The junction departs from the called germline gene at one end, perhaps through a read error. The chain couples TRBV4-2 to TRBJ1-3; 8 bases fit TRBD1. This CDR3 spans 16 amino acids. Germline V gives CDR1 LGHNA, CDR2 YNFKEQ. CDR3 sequence reads: CASSQAGTGSGNTIYF. DNA of the CDR3: TGTGCCAGCAGTCAAGCTGGGACAGGCTCTGGAAACACCATATATTTT.

The V and J genes are TRBV5-1 and TRBJ1-2; perhaps TRBD1 as D (5 bases). Germline loops: CDR1 SGHRS, CDR2 YFSETQ. This CDR3 region has 14 residues. With 0 bases removed from V and 3 bases from J, the gap between germline ends came to 9 bases. DNA of the CDR3: TGCGCCAGCAGCTTGGTCCAGGGTGACTATGGCTACACCTTC. Its translation is CASSLVQGDYGYTF.

The chain uses TRBV14 and TRBJ2-1, with 12 nucleotides matching TRBD2. There are 18 residues in the CDR3. The germline V gene encodes CDR1 SGHDN and CDR2 FVKESK. Unmatched junction bases numbered 8, after V lost 1 base and J lost 4 bases. CDR3 nucleotides: TGTGCCAGCAGCCAAGCGAGCGGACTAGCGGGACAATACAATGAGCAGTTCTTC. Amino acids: CASSQASGLAGQYNEQFF.

The genes are TRBV24-1 and TRBJ2-5, with 9 bases that match TRBD2. CDR3 length: 16 residues. Germline CDR1 reads KGHDR; CDR2 reads SFDVKD. V lost 5 bases to trimming and J lost 5 bases; unmatched junction nucleotides: 11. The DNA for the CDR3 is TGTGCCACCAGTGGGGGTAGCGGGAGTTCAGGCGAGACCCAGTACTTC. It yields the protein CATSGGSGSSGETQYF.

The chain combines TRBV18 with TRBJ1-2; 7 positions match TRBD1. V lost 4 bases to trimming and J lost 4 bases; unmatched junction nucleotides: 9. This CDR3 has 15 amino acids. Germline loops: CDR1 KGHSH, CDR2 LQKENI. The CDR3 is CASSLLRGRGYGYTF. In nucleotides, the CDR3 is TGTGCCAGCTCACTTCTTAGGGGGCGAGGCTATGGCTACACCTTC. Filled out from reference TRBV18 and TRBJ1-2, the complete variable domain reads NAGVMQNPRHLVRRRGQEARLRCSPMKGHSHVYWYRQLPEEGLKFMVYLQKENIIDESGMPKERFSAEFPKEGPSILRIQQVVRGDSAAYFCASSLLRGRGYGYTFGSGTRLTVV.

V is TRBV7-8 and J is TRBJ1-4, with D tentatively TRBD1 (5 bases). This CDR3 spans 15 amino acids. Per germline, CDR1 SGHVS and CDR2 FQNEAQ. Trimming removed 2 bases at V and 3 bases at J, with 10 bases between. CDR3 DNA sequence: TGTGCCAGCAGCTTACCCGGGACTGCTAATGAAAAACTGTTTTTT. This gives the protein CASSLPGTANEKLFF.

V usage is TRBV19 and J usage is TRBJ1-4; TRBD1 aligns across 7 bases. The V segment lost 6 bases and the J segment 0 bases; nucleotides outside the gene matches: 7. The CDR3 totals 16 residues. Germline CDR1 is LNHDA and CDR2 is SQIVND (reference sequence). In DNA form, the CDR3 reads TGTGCCAGTAGAACAACTCAGGGGGCAACTAATGAAAAACTGTTTTTT. Residues: CASRTTQGATNEKLFF.

CDR3 sequence reads: CASSSLANEQFF. In DNA form, the CDR3 reads TGTGCCAGCAGTTCCTTGGCGAATGAGCAGTTCTTC. The chain links TRBV28 to TRBJ2-1; D gene uncertain. The germline CDR1 and CDR2 sequences are MDHEN and SYDVKM. The V and J ends lost 4 bases and 7 bases respectively, with 8 bases between them. CDR3 size: 12 residues.

As concerns this clone: The sample has other DNA sequences that encode this CDR3 too. The V call is TRBV19, the J call TRBJ1-3; D not certain. The CDR3 loop spans 12 amino acids. V lost 1 base to trimming and J lost 3 bases, with 1 base between them. Per germline, CDR1 LNHDA and CDR2 SQIVND (reference sequence). CDR3: CASSIGGNTIYF. In DNA form, the CDR3 reads TGTGCCAGTAGTATAGGTGGAAACACCATATATTTT.

In this sample, this clone turned up a few times. The gene calls are TRBV7-3 and TRBJ1-2; D possibly corresponds to TRBD1 (5 bases). The V gene lost 5 bases and the J gene lost 4 bases, with 11 bases spanning the gap. Germline V lookup: CDR1 SGHTA, CDR2 FQGTGA. The CDR3 contains 13 residues. In DNA, the CDR3 is TGTGCCAGCAGCCCGGGGGGAGGCTATGGCTACACCTTC. It codes for CASSPGGGYGYTF.

V usage is TRBV3-1 (or the pseudogene TRBV3-2) and J usage is TRBJ1-5, with D possibly matching TRBD1 (6 bases). There are 16 residues in the CDR3. Germline V gene lookup returns CDR1 LGHDT and CDR2 YNNKEL (reference sequence). V lost 5 bases and J lost 2, with 16 bases in between. The CDR3 here is CASSAGGARGNQPQHF. The CDR3 nucleotides read TGTGCCAGCAGCGCGGGGGGGGCGAGAGGCAATCAGCCCCAGCATTTT.

The V call is TRBV6-5, the J call TRBJ1-1; D might be TRBD1 (5 bases). Germline-derived CDR1 and CDR2 are MNHEY and SVGAGI. The CDR3 spans 13 residues. Trimming cost V 2 bases and J 3 bases, with 7 bases left between them. CDR3 nucleotides: TGTGCCAGCAGTTACATAGGGGACACTGAAGCTTTCTTT. Encoded protein: CASSYIGDTEAFF.

J is TRBJ1-2 and V is TRBV6-1; perhaps TRBD1 as D (5 bases). The CDR3 consists of 14 residues. Germline-derived CDR1 and CDR2 are MNHNS and SASEGT. With 2 bases removed from V and 4 bases from J, the gap between germline ends came to 11 bases. CDR3 DNA sequence: TGTGCCAGCAGTGAACCAGGGCCCCCCTATGGCTACACCTTC. It is translated as CASSEPGPPYGYTF.